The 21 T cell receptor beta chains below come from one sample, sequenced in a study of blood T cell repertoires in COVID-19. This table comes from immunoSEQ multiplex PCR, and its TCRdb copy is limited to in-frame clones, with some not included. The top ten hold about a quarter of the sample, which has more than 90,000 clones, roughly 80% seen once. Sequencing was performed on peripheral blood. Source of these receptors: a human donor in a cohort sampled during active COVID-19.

In DNA, the CDR3 is TGTGCCAGCAGCTTTTCCGGGGACGAGCAGTACTTC. This translates into CASSFSGDEQYF. V usage is TRBV11-2 and J usage is TRBJ2-7; a weak D match, TRBD2 (5 bases). CDR3 size: 12 residues. Germline V lookup: CDR1 SGHAT, CDR2 FQNNGV. V lost 3 bases, J lost 5 bases, and 8 bases lay in between.

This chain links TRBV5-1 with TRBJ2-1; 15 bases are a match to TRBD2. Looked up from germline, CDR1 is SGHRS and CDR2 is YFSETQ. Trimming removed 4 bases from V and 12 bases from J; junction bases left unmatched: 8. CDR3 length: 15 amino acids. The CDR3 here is CASSPWTSGGAAQFF. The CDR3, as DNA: TGCGCCAGCAGCCCCTGGACTAGCGGGGGGGCTGCGCAGTTCTTC.

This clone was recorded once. The CDR3 DNA reads TGTGCCAGCTCTCGTTCCCCCACGAGCCAATTCACCGGGGAGCTGTTTTTT. Translating it yields CASSRSPTSQFTGELFF. The chain links TRBV18 to TRBJ2-2; D gene uncertain. CDR1 and CDR2 from the germline V gene are KGHSH and LQKENI. The V gene lost 6 bases and the J gene lost 4 bases, with 21 bases spanning the gap. This CDR3 has 17 residues.

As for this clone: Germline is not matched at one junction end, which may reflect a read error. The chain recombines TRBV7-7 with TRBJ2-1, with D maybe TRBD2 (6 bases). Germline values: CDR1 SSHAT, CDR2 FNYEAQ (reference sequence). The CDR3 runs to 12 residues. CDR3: CASSLTGDEQFF. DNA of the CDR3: TGTGCTAGCAGCTTAACGGGGGATGAGCAGTTCTTC.

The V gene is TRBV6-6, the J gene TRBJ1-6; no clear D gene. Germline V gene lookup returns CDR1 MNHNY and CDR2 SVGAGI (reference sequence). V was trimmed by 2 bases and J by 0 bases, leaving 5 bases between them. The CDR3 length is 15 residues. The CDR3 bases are TGTGCCAGCAGTTACGGGAGCTCCTATAATTCACCCCTCCACTTT. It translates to CASSYGSSYNSPLHF.

CDR3 DNA sequence: TGCGCCAGCAGACCGGGACTAGCGGGGACAGAGACCCAGTACTTC. Encoded protein: CASRPGLAGTETQYF. The chain couples TRBV10-2 to TRBJ2-5; 13 bases map to TRBD2. Germline V gene data show CDR1 as WSHSY and CDR2 as SAAADI. The CDR3 is 15 residues long. V shed 6 bases, J shed 4 bases, and the junction held 5 bases outside the gene matches.

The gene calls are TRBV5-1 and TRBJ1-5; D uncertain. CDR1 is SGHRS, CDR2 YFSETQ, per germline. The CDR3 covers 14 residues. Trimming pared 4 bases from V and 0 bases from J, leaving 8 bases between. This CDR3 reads CASSPGYSNQPQHF. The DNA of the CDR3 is TGCGCCAGCAGCCCAGGATATAGCAATCAGCCCCAGCATTTT.

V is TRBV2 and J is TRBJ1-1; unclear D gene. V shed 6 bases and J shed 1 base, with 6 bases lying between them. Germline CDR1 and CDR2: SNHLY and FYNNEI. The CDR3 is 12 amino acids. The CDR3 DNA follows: TGTGCCAGCAGGCGGGGGAACACTGAAGCTTTCTTT. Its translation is CASRRGNTEAFF. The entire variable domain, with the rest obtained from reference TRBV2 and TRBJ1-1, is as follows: EPEVTQTPSHQVTQMGQEVILRCVPISNHLYFYWYRQILGQKVEFLVSFYNNEISEKSEIFDDQFSVERPDGSNFTLKIRSTKLEDSAMYFCASRRGNTEAFFGQGTRLTVV.

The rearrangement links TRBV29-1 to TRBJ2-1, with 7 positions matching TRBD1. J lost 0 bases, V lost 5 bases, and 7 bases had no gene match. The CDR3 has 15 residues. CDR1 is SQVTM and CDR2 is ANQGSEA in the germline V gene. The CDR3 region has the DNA TGCAGCGTTACCTTAGGGACAGACTCCTACAATGAGCAGTTCTTC. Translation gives CSVTLGTDSYNEQFF.

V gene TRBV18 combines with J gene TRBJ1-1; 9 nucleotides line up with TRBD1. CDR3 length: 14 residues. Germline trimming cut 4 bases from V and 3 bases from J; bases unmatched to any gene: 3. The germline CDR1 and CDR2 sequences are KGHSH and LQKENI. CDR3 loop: CASSQQGADTEAFF. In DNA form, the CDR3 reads TGTGCCAGCTCACAACAGGGGGCGGACACTGAAGCTTTCTTT.

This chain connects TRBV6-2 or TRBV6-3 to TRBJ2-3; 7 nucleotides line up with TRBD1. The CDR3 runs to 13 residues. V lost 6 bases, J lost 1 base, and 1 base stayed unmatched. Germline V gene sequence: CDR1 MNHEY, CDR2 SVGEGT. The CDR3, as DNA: TGTGCCAGCAGCGGACAGGGCACAGATACGCAGTATTTT. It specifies CASSGQGTDTQYF.

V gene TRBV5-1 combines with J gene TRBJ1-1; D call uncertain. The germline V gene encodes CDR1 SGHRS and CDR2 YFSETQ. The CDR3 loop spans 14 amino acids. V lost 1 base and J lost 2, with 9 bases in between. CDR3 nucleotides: TGCGCCAGCAGCTTGTCCAATAGAAACACTGAAGCTTTCTTT. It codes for CASSLSNRNTEAFF.

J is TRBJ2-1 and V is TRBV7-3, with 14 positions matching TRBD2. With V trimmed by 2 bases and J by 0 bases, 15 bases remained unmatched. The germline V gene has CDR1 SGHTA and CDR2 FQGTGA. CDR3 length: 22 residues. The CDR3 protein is CASSLPLRTSGGPRNSYNEQFF. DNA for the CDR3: TGTGCCAGCAGCTTACCCCTACGGACTAGCGGGGGGCCCCGAAACTCCTACAATGAGCAGTTCTTC.

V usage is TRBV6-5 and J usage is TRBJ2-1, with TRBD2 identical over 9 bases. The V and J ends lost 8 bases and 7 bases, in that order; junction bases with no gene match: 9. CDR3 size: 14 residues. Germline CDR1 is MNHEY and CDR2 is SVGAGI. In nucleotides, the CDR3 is TGTGCCAGCGGAGGGCGGGAGGGGCGGAATGAGCAGTTCTTC. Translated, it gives CASGGREGRNEQFF.

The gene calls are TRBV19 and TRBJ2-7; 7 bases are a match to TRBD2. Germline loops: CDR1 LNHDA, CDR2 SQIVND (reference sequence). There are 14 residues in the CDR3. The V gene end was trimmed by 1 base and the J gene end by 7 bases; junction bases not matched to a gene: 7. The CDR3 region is CASSIGEGVREQYF. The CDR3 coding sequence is TGTGCCAGTAGTATAGGGGAGGGAGTCCGGGAGCAGTACTTC.

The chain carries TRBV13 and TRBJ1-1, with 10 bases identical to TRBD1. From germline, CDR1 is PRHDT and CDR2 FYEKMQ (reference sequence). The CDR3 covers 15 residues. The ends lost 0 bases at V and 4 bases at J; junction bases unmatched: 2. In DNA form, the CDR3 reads TGTGCCAGCAGCTTAGGGGGGACAGGGGCCACTGAAGCTTTCTTT. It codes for CASSLGGTGATEAFF.

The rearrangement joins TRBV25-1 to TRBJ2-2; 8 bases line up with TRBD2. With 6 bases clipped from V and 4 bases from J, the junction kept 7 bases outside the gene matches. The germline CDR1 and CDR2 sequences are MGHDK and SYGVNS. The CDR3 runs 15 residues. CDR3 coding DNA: TGTGCCAGCAGAGATAGCGGGATACGCACCGGGGAGCTGTTTTTT. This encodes CASRDSGIRTGELFF.

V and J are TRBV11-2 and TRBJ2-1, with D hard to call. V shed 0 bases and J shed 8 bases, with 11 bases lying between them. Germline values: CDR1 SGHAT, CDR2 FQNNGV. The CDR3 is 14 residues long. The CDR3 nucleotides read TGTGCCAGCAGCTTAGATGCCCGTAGCCATGAGCAGTTCTTC. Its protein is CASSLDARSHEQFF.

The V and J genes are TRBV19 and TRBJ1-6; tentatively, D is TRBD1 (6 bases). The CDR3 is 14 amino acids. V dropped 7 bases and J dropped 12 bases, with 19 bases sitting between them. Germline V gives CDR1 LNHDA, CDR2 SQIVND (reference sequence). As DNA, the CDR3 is TGTGCCAGTAACCTGGGACAAACGGCCCAACCCCTCCACTTT. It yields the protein CASNLGQTAQPLHF.

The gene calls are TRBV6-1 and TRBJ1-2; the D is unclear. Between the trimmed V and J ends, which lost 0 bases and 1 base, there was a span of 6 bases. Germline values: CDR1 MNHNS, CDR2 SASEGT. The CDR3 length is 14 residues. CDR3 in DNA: TGTGCCAGCAGTGAAGCTCAGATTAACTATGGCTACACCTTC. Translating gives CASSEAQINYGYTF.

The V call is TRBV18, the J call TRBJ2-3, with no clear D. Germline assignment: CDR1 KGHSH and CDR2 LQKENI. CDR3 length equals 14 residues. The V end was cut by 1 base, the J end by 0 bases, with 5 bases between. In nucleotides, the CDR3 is TGTGCCAGCTCACCACTAGATAGCACAGATACGCAGTATTTT. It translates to CASSPLDSTDTQYF.